The source of this TCR beta chain is a study of blood T cell repertoires in COVID-19. Study-level background: The United States, Italy and Spain provided the acute and convalescent COVID-19 samples.

Per the original data handling: How many nucleated cells were present was estimated from reference gene primer amplification. Assay used: immunoSEQ multiplex PCR; TCRdb lists only in-frame clones, some missing. For V, J and clone size, that table is used; D and trimming come from the DNA. The table has 110,000 or so clones, roughly 81% seen once. This CDR3 contains 16 residues. Germline CDR1 MNHEY, CDR2 SVGEGT. Trimming removed 2 bases at V and 0 bases at J, with 11 bases between. The sample consisted of peripheral blood. The sequence was collected from a man aged 35 to 55 with acute or convalescent COVID-19. The gene calls are TRBV6-2 or TRBV6-3 and TRBJ1-3, with D perhaps TRBD1 (5 bases). The CDR3: CASSYTGHRSGNTIYF. The CDR3 nucleotides are TGTGCCAGCAGTTACACCGGACATCGCTCTGGAAACACCATATATTTT.